What follows describes a single T cell receptor beta chain. The specificity of this receptor is unknown. No base quality information exists; no much larger clone differs at one position. The method behind the library was the immunoSEQ multiplex PCR assay. Here the immuneACCESS table is served through TCRdb, limited to in-frame sequences with V and J called. Missing clones are a known gap in these copies; in checked studies unresolved V genes cover under half, and the rest lacks a known reason. For this sample there are 80,000 to 90,000 clones; roughly 94% appear just once. Clones ranked in the top ten supply 0.25% to 0.3% of the sample. This sample is drawn from a study of technical replicates of blood from a few donors (dated by TCRdb to about 2017). CDR1 and CDR2, looked up from the germline V gene (reference sequence), are SEHNR and FQNEAQ. The V end gives up 7 bases and the J end 0 bases, leaving 9 bases in the junction not matched to a gene. CDR3 length: 17 amino acids, cysteine to phenylalanine. The retained sequence is limited to the CDR3, 51 bases, with the frame set at the first base.

The TCR originated in a human donor in good health. The specimen was T cells isolated from PBMCs. The chain employs TRBV7-9 and TRBJ2-1; 10 junctional bases match TRBD2. The CDR3 protein sequence reads: CASNAGTSAPSYNEQFF. At the DNA level, the sequence is TGTGCCAGCAACGCGGGGACTAGCGCCCCCTCCTACAATGAGCAGTTCTTC.